This T cell receptor (beta chain) is drawn from a study of T-cell reconstitution after alpha-beta-depleted transplantation in children. General study points: Recipient T cells and thymic progenitors that survived gave rise to the high TCRbeta diversity observed at day 60 in some patients. By about two months after transplant, alpha-beta T cells reportedly arose from several hundred graft clones that had expanded. The authors attributed T-cell counts and diversity one year after transplant mostly to newly produced T cells.

Germline V gene sequence: CDR1 DFQATT, CDR2 SNEGSKA (reference sequence). This CDR3 has 13 amino acids. V lost 5 bases and J lost 3, with 13 bases in between. The authors prepared the TCRbeta library with unique molecular identifiers. TCRdb reanalysed the PCR reads using MiXCR and keeps one entry per CDR3 protein. The data show roughly 82,000 distinct CDR3 sequences, less than 15% seen once. This clonotype was picked up a small number of times. The antigen remains unidentified. The chain joins TRBV20-1 to TRBJ1-2, with D possibly matching TRBD1 (6 bases). This clonotype was obtained from a male patient between 2 and 15 years old who had a stem cell transplant for acute lymphoblastic leukemia, so the T cells may come from the graft donor. The sample was PBMCs, mostly from graft donor cells, taken 180 days after TCRalphabeta/CD19-depleted stem cell transplant. The CDR3 DNA is TGCAGTGCTCAAACAGGGTTGTACTATGGCTACACCTTC. Its translation is CSAQTGLYYGYTF.